Listed below are T cell receptor beta chains from one sample, sequenced in a study of blood T cell repertoires in COVID-19. Here immunoSEQ multiplex PCR was the method, and the copy in TCRdb shows in-frame clones only, minus some. Seen here are under 250,000 clones, around 83% observed once, and the top ten hold 1.5%. The sample was peripheral blood. These receptors came from a woman between 35 and 50 years old who had recovered from COVID-19. Both conserved end residues are part of each CDR3.

J gene,V gene,CDR3 protein
TRBJ1-5,TRBV28,CASSTRVYSNQPQHF
TRBJ2-6,TRBV19,CASGAVDNGANVLTF
TRBJ2-3,TRBV28,CASSPTSGGDTQYF
TRBJ1-4,TRBV10-3,CAISELGGSDEKLFF
TRBJ1-5,TRBV2,CASGEQFGSNQPQHF
TRBJ2-1,TRBV5-1,CASSFLAGSSYNEQFF
TRBJ2-3,TRBV16,CASSQSQGNTQYF
TRBJ2-5,TRBV7-2,CASSLWRGSGETQYF
TRBJ1-1,TRBV11-3,CASSYLAGSTEAFF
TRBJ2-1,TRBV9,CASSEGGRSYNEQFF
TRBJ1-1,TRBV27,CASSGGGNTEAFF
TRBJ1-6,TRBV3-1/TRBV3-2,CASSQGLVDRNSPLHF
TRBJ1-6,TRBV6-6,CASSQRGQLGSPLHF
TRBJ2-7,TRBV2,CASTGQIAYEQYF
TRBJ2-3,TRBV5-6,CASSLRLATSTDTQYF
TRBJ1-5,TRBV7-9,CASSTGQGGYQPQHF
TRBJ1-2,TRBV5-1,CASSLDGSGYYGYTF
TRBJ2-3,TRBV11-3,CASSLVAASTDTQYF
TRBJ1-2,TRBV5-8,CASSGRTGGDYGYTF